This T cell receptor (beta chain) was sequenced during a study of CD8+CD57+ T cells in acquired aplastic anemia. On this clonotype: What it binds is not known.

Genomic DNA, the template, was used for profiling of the TCR beta VDJ and CDR3. TCRdb used MiXCR to reprocess the reads, holding one entry per CDR3 protein. The table lists 35,000 to 45,000 distinct CDR3 sequences, 65% to 70% of them singletons. Broader study findings: Around 27 CD8+ CDR3 sequences occurred in both the patients and the controls.

The receptor was isolated from a human donor in good health, serving as a control. Sequenced sample: sorted CD4+, CD8+, or CD8+CD57+ T cells (not recorded which) from PBMCs.

The CDR3 is CASSLVGEQYF. CDR3 coding DNA: TGTGCCAGCAGCTTAGTTGGGGAGCAGTACTTC. This chain connects TRBV7-9 to TRBJ2-7; D call uncertain. CDR3 length equals 11 residues. Germline values: CDR1 SEHNR, CDR2 FQNEAQ (reference sequence). V was shortened by 1 base and J by 7 bases, with 5 bases between the two germline ends.